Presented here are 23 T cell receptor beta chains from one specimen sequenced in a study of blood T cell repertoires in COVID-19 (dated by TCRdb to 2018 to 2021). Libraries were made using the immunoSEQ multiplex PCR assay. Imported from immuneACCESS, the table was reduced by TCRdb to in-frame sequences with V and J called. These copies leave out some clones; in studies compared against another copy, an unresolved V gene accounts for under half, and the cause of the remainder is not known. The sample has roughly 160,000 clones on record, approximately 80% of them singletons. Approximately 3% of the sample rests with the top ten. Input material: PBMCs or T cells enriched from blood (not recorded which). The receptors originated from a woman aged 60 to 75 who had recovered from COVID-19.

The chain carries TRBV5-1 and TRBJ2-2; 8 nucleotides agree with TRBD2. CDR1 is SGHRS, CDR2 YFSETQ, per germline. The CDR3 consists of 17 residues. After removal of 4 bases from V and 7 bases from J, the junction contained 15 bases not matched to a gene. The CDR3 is CASSLTSGGVAVGELFF. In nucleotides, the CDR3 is TGCGCCAGCAGCCTAACTAGCGGAGGGGTTGCGGTCGGGGAGCTGTTTTTT.

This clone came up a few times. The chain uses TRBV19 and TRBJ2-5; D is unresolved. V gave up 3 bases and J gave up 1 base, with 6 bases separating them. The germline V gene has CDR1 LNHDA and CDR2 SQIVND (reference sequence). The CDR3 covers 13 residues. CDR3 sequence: CASSMALQETQYF. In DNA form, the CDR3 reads TGTGCCAGTAGTATGGCCCTCCAAGAGACCCAGTACTTC. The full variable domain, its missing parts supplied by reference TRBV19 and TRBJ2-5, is DGGITQSPKYLFRKEGQNVTLSCEQNLNHDAMYWYRQDPGQGLRLIYYSQIVNDFQKGDIAEGYSVSREKKESFPLTVTSAQKNPTAFYLCASSMALQETQYFGPGTRLLVL.

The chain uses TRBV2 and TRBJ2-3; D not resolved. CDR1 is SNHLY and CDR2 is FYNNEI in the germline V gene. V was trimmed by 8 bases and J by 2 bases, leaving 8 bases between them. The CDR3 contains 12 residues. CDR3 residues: CASPPTTDTQYF. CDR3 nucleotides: TGTGCCAGCCCGCCTACCACAGATACGCAGTATTTT.

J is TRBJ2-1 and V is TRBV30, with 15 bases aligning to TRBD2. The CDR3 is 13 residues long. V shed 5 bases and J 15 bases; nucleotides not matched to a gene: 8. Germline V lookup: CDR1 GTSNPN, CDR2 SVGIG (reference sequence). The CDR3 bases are TGTGCCTGGGGGACTAGCGGGGGGAAACGTTCGTTCTTC. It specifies CAWGTSGGKRSFF.

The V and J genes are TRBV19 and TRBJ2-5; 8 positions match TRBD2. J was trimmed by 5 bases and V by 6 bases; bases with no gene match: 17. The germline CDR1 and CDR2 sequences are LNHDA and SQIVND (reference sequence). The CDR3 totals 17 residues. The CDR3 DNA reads TGTGCCAGTAGCCTGGGAGGAGCGGGGGTCCCTGGTGAGACCCAGTACTTC. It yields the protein CASSLGGAGVPGETQYF. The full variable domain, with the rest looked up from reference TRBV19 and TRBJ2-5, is DGGITQSPKYLFRKEGQNVTLSCEQNLNHDAMYWYRQDPGQGLRLIYYSQIVNDFQKGDIAEGYSVSREKKESFPLTVTSAQKNPTAFYLCASSLGGAGVPGETQYFGPGTRLLVL.

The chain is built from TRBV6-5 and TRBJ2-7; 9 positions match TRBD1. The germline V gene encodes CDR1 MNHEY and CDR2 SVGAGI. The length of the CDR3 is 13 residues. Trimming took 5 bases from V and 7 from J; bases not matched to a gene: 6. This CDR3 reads CASSTGTGREQYF. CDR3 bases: TGTGCCAGCAGTACCGGGACAGGGCGTGAGCAGTACTTC.

The CDR3 region has the DNA TGTGCCACCAGCAGAGTTAGGACAGGGCCCTCCAATGAGCAGTTCTTC. This encodes CATSRVRTGPSNEQFF. The rearrangement links TRBV15 to TRBJ2-1; TRBD1 aligns across 8 bases. The CDR3 covers 16 residues. Germline CDR1 LNHNV, CDR2 YYDKDF (reference sequence). Unmatched junction bases numbered 8, after V lost 1 base and J lost 6 bases.

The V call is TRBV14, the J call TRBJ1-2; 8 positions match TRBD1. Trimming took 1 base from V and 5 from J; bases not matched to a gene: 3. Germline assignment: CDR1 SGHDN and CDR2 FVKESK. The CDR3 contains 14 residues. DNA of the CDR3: TGTGCCAGCAGCCAAGTCGGACAGGGATATGGCTACACCTTC. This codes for CASSQVGQGYGYTF. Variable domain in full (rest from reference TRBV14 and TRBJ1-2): EAGVTQFPSHSVIEKGQTVTLRCDPISGHDNLYWYRRVMGKEIKFLLHFVKESKQDESGMPNNRFLAERTGGTYSTLKVQPAELEDSGVYFCASSQVGQGYGYTFGSGTRLTVV.

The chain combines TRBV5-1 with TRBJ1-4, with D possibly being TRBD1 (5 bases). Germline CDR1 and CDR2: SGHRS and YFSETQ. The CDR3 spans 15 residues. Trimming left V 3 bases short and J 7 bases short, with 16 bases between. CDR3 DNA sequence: TGCGCCAGCAGCTCCGACAGCTCTTCGGGTGAAAAACTGTTTTTT. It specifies CASSSDSSSGEKLFF.

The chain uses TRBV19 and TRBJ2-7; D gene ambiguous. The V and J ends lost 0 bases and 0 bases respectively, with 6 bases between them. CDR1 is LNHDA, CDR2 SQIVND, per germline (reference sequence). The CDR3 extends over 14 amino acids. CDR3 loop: CASSIETASYEQYF. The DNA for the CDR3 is TGTGCCAGTAGTATAGAAACAGCCTCCTACGAGCAGTACTTC.

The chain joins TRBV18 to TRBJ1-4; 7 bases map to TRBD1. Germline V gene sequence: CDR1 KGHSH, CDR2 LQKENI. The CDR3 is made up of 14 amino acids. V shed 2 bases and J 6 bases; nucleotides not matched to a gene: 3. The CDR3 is CASSPKTGYEKLFF. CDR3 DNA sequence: TGTGCCAGCTCACCAAAGACAGGGTATGAAAAACTGTTTTTT.

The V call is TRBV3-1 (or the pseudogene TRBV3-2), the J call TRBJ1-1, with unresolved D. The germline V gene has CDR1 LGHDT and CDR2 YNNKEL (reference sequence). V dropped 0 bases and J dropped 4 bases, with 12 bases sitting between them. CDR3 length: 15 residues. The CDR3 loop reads CASSQDGLSGTEAFF. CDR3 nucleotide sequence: TGTGCCAGCAGCCAAGACGGGCTGAGCGGCACTGAAGCTTTCTTT.

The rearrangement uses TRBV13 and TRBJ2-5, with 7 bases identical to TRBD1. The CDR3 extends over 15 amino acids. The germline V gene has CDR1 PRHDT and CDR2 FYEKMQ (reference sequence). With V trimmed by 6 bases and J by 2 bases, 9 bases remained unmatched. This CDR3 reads CASSPLGQSQETQYF. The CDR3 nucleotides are TGTGCCAGCAGTCCTCTGGGACAGTCTCAAGAGACCCAGTACTTC. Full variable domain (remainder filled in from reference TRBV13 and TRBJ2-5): AAGVIQSPRHLIKEKRETATLKCYPIPRHDTVYWYQQGPGQDPQFLISFYEKMQSDKGSIPDRFSAQQFSDYHSELNMSSLELGDSALYFCASSPLGQSQETQYFGPGTRLLVL.

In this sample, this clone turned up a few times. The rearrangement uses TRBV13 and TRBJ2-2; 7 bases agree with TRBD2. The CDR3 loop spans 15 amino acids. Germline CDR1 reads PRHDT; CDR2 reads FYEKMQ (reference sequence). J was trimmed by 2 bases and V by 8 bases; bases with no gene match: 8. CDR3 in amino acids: CASYWRGTNTGELFF. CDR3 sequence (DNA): TGTGCCAGCTATTGGCGGGGGACTAACACCGGGGAGCTGTTTTTT.

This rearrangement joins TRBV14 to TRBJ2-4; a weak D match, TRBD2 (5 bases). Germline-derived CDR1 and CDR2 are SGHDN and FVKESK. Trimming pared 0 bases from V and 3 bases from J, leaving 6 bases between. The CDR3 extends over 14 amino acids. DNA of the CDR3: TGTGCCAGCAGCCAAGATCGGGACAAAAACATTCAGTACTTC. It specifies CASSQDRDKNIQYF.

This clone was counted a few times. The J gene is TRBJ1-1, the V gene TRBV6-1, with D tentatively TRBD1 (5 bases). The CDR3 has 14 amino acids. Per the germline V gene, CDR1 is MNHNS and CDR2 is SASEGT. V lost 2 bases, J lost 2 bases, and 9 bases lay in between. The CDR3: CASSEYTGNTEAFF. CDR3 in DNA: TGTGCCAGCAGTGAATATACAGGAAACACTGAAGCTTTCTTT.

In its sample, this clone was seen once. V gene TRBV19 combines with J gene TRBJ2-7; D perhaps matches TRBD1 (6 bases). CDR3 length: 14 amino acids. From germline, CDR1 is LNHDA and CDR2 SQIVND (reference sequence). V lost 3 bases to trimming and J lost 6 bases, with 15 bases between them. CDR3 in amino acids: CASSILPGVREQYF. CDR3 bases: TGTGCCAGTAGTATCCTTCCAGGGGTGCGCGAGCAGTACTTC.

The CDR3 DNA is TGTGCCAGCAGCCTCGATACAGGGAATAATTCACCCCTCCACTTT. It specifies CASSLDTGNNSPLHF. This rearrangement joins TRBV3-1 (or the pseudogene TRBV3-2) to TRBJ1-6, with D perhaps matching TRBD1 (6 bases). This CDR3 comprises 15 residues. Germline V CDR1 and CDR2: LGHDT, YNNKEL (reference sequence). V was cut by 4 bases and J by 5 bases, with 12 bases left in between.

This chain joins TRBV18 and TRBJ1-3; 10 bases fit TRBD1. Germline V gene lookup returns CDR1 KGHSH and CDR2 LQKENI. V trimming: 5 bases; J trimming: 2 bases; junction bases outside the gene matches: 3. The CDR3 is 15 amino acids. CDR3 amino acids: CASSTGTGAGNTIYF. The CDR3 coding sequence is TGTGCCAGCTCAACGGGGACAGGGGCTGGAAACACCATATATTTT.

Here the CDR3 reads CASSKVRPEANTGELFF. The CDR3 DNA follows: TGTGCCAGCAGCAAAGTTCGGCCAGAGGCGAACACCGGGGAGCTGTTTTTT. J is TRBJ2-2 and V is TRBV21-1; the table gives TRBD2 as D, unverified against the DNA. TRBV21-1 is termed a pseudogene. CDR3 size: 17 residues.

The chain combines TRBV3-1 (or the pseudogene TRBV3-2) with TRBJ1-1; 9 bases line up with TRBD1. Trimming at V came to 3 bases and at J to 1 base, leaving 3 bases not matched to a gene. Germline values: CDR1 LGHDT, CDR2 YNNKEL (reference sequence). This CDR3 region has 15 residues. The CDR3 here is CASSQAGQGNTEAFF. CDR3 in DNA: TGTGCCAGCAGCCAGGCGGGACAGGGGAACACTGAAGCTTTCTTT.

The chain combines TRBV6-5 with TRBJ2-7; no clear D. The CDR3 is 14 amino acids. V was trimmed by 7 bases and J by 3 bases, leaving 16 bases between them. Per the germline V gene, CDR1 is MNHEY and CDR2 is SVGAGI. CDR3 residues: CASKWSRHIYEQYF. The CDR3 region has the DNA TGTGCCAGCAAATGGTCCAGGCACATCTACGAGCAGTACTTC.

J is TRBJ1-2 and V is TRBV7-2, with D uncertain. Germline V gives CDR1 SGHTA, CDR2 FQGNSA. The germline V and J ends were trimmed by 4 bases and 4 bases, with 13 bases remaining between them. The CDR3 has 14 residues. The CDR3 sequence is CASSSPPEIYGYTF. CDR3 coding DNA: TGTGCCAGCAGCTCCCCCCCTGAGATCTATGGCTACACCTTC.